This passage covers 27 T cell receptor beta chains from one sample sequenced in a study of shared clonotypes between healthy human individuals. Assay: immunoSEQ multiplex PCR; the TCRdb copy retains only in-frame clones and omits some. This sample has about 2,100,000 clones, with about 92% found just once. CD8 cells regarded as naive lacked CD45RO, were positively chosen for CCR7, and omitted terminally differentiated effector memory CD45RA+ cells. Sequenced material: naive CD8+ T cells from PBMCs. The receptors here all came from a man aged 18 to 35 in good health. Some clones in this sample may be carry-over from other donors' samples.

The gene calls are TRBV7-8 and TRBJ1-4; D gene ambiguous. V lost 1 base to trimming and J lost 6 bases, with 12 bases between them. This CDR3 spans 15 amino acids. Looked up from germline, CDR1 is SGHVS and CDR2 is FQNEAQ. DNA of the CDR3: TGTGCCAGCAGCTTAGATGGTCGGGCGGATGAAAAACTGTTTTTT. Its translation: CASSLDGRADEKLFF.

This clone occurred once. The chain employs TRBV2 and TRBJ2-7; D possibly uses TRBD1 or TRBD2 (5 bases each). This CDR3 has 15 residues. Looked up from germline, CDR1 is SNHLY and CDR2 is FYNNEI. Trimming cost V 5 bases and J 0 bases, with 14 bases left between them. This chain's CDR3 is CASSLGPGSSYEQYF. CDR3 sequence (DNA): TGTGCCAGCAGTCTTGGTCCAGGGAGCTCCTACGAGCAGTACTTC.

Of note for this clone: Other DNA sequences in the same sample also yield this CDR3. V is TRBV7-2 and J is TRBJ2-1; tentative D call: TRBD1 (6 bases). Germline CDR1 and CDR2: SGHTA and FQGNSA. V was shortened by 3 bases and J by 3 bases, with 12 bases between the two germline ends. This CDR3 has 15 amino acids. The CDR3 nucleotides are TGTGCCAGCAGCTTGGGTCAGGGGATCTACAATGAGCAGTTCTTC. Its protein is CASSLGQGIYNEQFF.

This clone occurred once. Different DNA sequences within this sample yield the same CDR3. V gene TRBV27 combines with J gene TRBJ1-2, with 8 nucleotides matching TRBD1. Germline values: CDR1 MNHEY, CDR2 SMNVEV (reference sequence). CDR3 length: 13 residues. The ends lost 6 bases at V and 4 bases at J; junction bases unmatched: 4. DNA for the CDR3: TGTGCCAGCAGACCGACAGGGGCCTATGGCTACACCTTC. Protein sequence: CASRPTGAYGYTF.

This sequence joins TRBV19 and TRBJ2-2, with a weak D call TRBD2 (6 bases). Germline V gene sequence: CDR1 LNHDA, CDR2 SQIVND (reference sequence). This CDR3 comprises 14 residues. Trimming shortened V by 3 bases and J by 6 bases, and 11 bases separated the two germline ends. CDR3 sequence reads: CASSIPSVAGELFF. DNA of the CDR3: TGTGCCAGTAGTATCCCTAGCGTCGCCGGGGAGCTGTTTTTT.

This clone was seen a single time. Other DNA sequences in the same sample also yield this CDR3. The chain has TRBV27 and TRBJ2-1; D is tentatively TRBD1 or TRBD2 (5 bases each). The ends were cut back, 2 bases at V and 9 bases at J, with 8 bases in the middle. CDR3 length: 12 amino acids. Germline lookup yields CDR1 MNHEY and CDR2 SMNVEV (reference sequence). CDR3: CASSLLGGEQFF. The DNA for the CDR3 is TGTGCCAGCAGTTTACTTGGGGGTGAGCAGTTCTTC.

The gene calls are TRBV7-9 and TRBJ2-7, with 9 bases fitting TRBD1. From germline, CDR1 is SEHNR and CDR2 FQNEAQ (reference sequence). The CDR3 consists of 15 residues. V shed 5 bases, J shed 3 bases, and the junction held 8 bases outside the gene matches. The DNA for the CDR3 is TGTGCCAGCAGCCGTTTCGGGGACAGGGACTACGAGCAGTACTTC. Encoded protein: CASSRFGDRDYEQYF.

V is TRBV7-6 and J is TRBJ1-1; 7 nucleotides agree with TRBD1. Germline CDR1 reads SGHVS; CDR2 reads FNYEAQ. The J segment lost 11 bases and the V segment lost 5 bases, leaving 17 bases of the junction unmatched. CDR3 length equals 15 residues. CDR3: CASSVERSGGGEAFF. The CDR3 region has the DNA TGTGCCAGCAGCGTCGAACGTTCAGGGGGAGGAGAGGCTTTCTTT.

The V and J genes are TRBV21-1 and TRBJ1-2; the table's TRBD1 call for D was not verified on the DNA. TRBV21-1 is reported as a pseudogene. The CDR3 is 14 amino acids. CDR3 in DNA: TGTGCCAGCAGCAAAGCGGGACAGGGTTGGGGCTACACCTTC. It yields the protein CASSKAGQGWGYTF.

This CDR3 reads CASSQEPDYNEQFF. The CDR3 region has the DNA TGCGCCAGCAGCCAAGAGCCAGATTATAATGAGCAGTTCTTC. The chain combines TRBV4-1 with TRBJ2-1; D is undetermined. The V end lost 0 bases, the J end lost 7 bases, and 10 bases lay between the germline ends. There are 14 residues in the CDR3. CDR1 is MGHRA, CDR2 YSYEKL, per germline.

The chain couples TRBV28 to TRBJ1-2; the D gene is possibly TRBD1 (5 bases). The CDR3 loop spans 17 amino acids. Trimming shortened V by 5 bases and J by 0 bases, and 19 bases separated the two germline ends. Germline CDR1 reads MDHEN; CDR2 reads SYDVKM. The CDR3 reads CASSPLPPGTPNYGYTF. CDR3 DNA: TGTGCCAGCAGTCCCCTTCCCCCTGGGACGCCTAACTATGGCTACACCTTC.

This clone was seen a single time. The J gene is TRBJ2-1, the V gene TRBV4-3, with D perhaps being TRBD1 or TRBD2 (5 bases each). Germline values: CDR1 LGHNA, CDR2 YSLEER. V was shortened by 0 bases and J by 10 bases, with 13 bases between the two germline ends. The CDR3 has 14 amino acids. CDR3: CASSQDGGRSEQFF. The DNA for the CDR3 is TGCGCCAGCAGCCAAGATGGGGGACGGAGCGAGCAGTTCTTC.

The gene calls are TRBV7-2 and TRBJ1-5; a weak D match, TRBD1 (5 bases). V was pared by 5 bases and J by 5 bases, with 16 bases between. Germline V gives CDR1 SGHTA, CDR2 FQGNSA. There are 15 residues in the CDR3. The CDR3 reads CASSRRGQLDQPQHF. As DNA, the CDR3 is TGTGCCAGCAGCCGTAGGGGTCAGTTAGATCAGCCCCAGCATTTT.

This clone came up once. DNA for the CDR3: TGTGCCAGTAGTATAGATCGACAGGGCGGAATGAACACTGAAGCTTTCTTT. Protein: CASSIDRQGGMNTEAFF. The chain has TRBV19 and TRBJ1-1; 7 positions match TRBD1. Germline V gene data show CDR1 as LNHDA and CDR2 as SQIVND (reference sequence). CDR3 size: 17 residues. The junction had 7 bases not matched to a gene; V was cut back by 0 bases and J by 0 bases.

The chain uses TRBV28 and TRBJ2-1; D is unclear. The CDR3 loop spans 14 amino acids. V lost 6 bases, J lost 7 bases, and 16 bases lay in between. The germline CDR1 and CDR2 sequences are MDHEN and SYDVKM. The CDR3 nucleotides read TGTGCCAGCAGCGTAGTACAGTATCTTAATGAGCAGTTCTTC. Translation gives CASSVVQYLNEQFF.

This clone was recorded once. This chain connects TRBV6-5 to TRBJ2-7, with D uncertain. V lost 7 bases to trimming and J lost 2 bases, with 12 bases between them. The germline V gene encodes CDR1 MNHEY and CDR2 SVGAGI. This CDR3 is 13 amino acids long. The CDR3 spells CASTESFTYEQYF. Written as DNA, the CDR3 is TGTGCCAGCACTGAGTCCTTTACCTACGAGCAGTACTTC.

The rearrangement uses TRBV2 and TRBJ2-2; tentatively, D is TRBD1 or TRBD2 (5 bases each). This CDR3 comprises 14 residues. Germline loops: CDR1 SNHLY, CDR2 FYNNEI. The V gene lost 2 bases and the J gene lost 9 bases, with 13 bases spanning the gap. The CDR3, as DNA: TGTGCCAGCAGTGAATGGGACCGAGGGAGGGAGCTGTTTTTT. Protein sequence: CASSEWDRGRELFF.

V gene TRBV10-3 combines with J gene TRBJ2-1; D possibly corresponds to TRBD2 (5 bases). The CDR3 is 20 amino acids. The V gene's germline CDR1 is ENHRY and CDR2 SYGVKD. V lost 4 bases to trimming and J lost 4 bases, with 29 bases between them. Here the CDR3 reads CAISAPNEGGLSADYNEQFF. CDR3 nucleotide sequence: TGTGCCATCAGTGCGCCCAATGAGGGCGGCTTATCAGCGGATTACAATGAGCAGTTCTTC.

This clone was found once. V gene TRBV7-9 combines with J gene TRBJ2-2; D unclear. Germline CDR1 and CDR2: SEHNR and FQNEAQ (reference sequence). V gave up 6 bases and J gave up 8 bases, with 28 bases separating them. The CDR3 consists of 18 residues. The CDR3 loop reads CASSRTHLDEPPVGELFF. CDR3 coding DNA: TGTGCCAGCAGTCGTACTCATTTGGACGAACCACCTGTTGGGGAGCTGTTTTTT.

The V and J genes are TRBV6-5 and TRBJ2-1; 7 bases are shared with TRBD2. CDR3 size: 14 residues. Germline values: CDR1 MNHEY, CDR2 SVGAGI. The junction had 8 bases not matched to a gene; V was cut back by 6 bases and J by 6 bases. CDR3 coding DNA: TGTGCCAGCAGCCCAGCGGGATTGGGCAATGAGCAGTTCTTC. This translates into CASSPAGLGNEQFF.

Comment on this clone: Sequence at one end of the junction differs from germline and may be a read error. V is TRBV7-9 and J is TRBJ2-4; perhaps D is TRBD1 or TRBD2 (5 bases each). This CDR3 has 11 amino acids. In germline, CDR1 is SEHNR, CDR2 FQNEAQ (reference sequence). The CDR3 nucleotides read TGTGCCAGCAGCCAGGGACGGAATGCGGACTTC. Protein product: CASSQGRNADF.

The chain uses TRBV27 and TRBJ2-1; possible D gene TRBD1, 6 bases. Trimming removed 6 bases at V and 5 bases at J, with 14 bases between. Germline CDR1 MNHEY, CDR2 SMNVEV (reference sequence). This CDR3 comprises 14 residues. The CDR3, as DNA: TGTGCCAGCAGACTATCGGACAGTCACAATGAGCAGTTCTTC. Protein product: CASRLSDSHNEQFF.

J is TRBJ2-1 and V is TRBV7-6, with 7 nucleotides matching TRBD2. The CDR3 is made up of 15 amino acids. The V segment lost 5 bases and the J segment 3 bases; nucleotides outside the gene matches: 7. In germline, CDR1 is SGHVS, CDR2 FNYEAQ. The CDR3 nucleotides are TGTGCCAGCAGCACTCTAGCGGAAGTCTACAATGAGCAGTTCTTC. Translation gives CASSTLAEVYNEQFF.

The chain employs TRBV5-1 and TRBJ2-2; D possibly corresponds to TRBD1 (8 bases). This CDR3 has 16 residues. Per germline, CDR1 SGHRS and CDR2 YFSETQ. Trimming stripped 4 bases from V and 7 bases from J, with 20 bases between. DNA for the CDR3: TGCGCCAGCAGCCACGGACAGGGACTATTAGACGGGGAGCTGTTTTTT. It codes for CASSHGQGLLDGELFF.

The V call is TRBV7-3, the J call TRBJ2-5; D perhaps matches TRBD1 (6 bases). This CDR3 has 16 amino acids. V was pared by 5 bases and J by 5 bases, with 21 bases between. Germline V gives CDR1 SGHTA, CDR2 FQGTGA. CDR3: CASSPYGGTRRETQYF. CDR3 in DNA: TGTGCCAGCAGCCCCTATGGGGGCACGCGTCGGGAGACCCAGTACTTC.

The chain combines TRBV18 with TRBJ2-5, with D maybe TRBD1 (6 bases). Trimming cost V 4 bases and J 1 base, with 13 bases left between them. This CDR3 spans 15 amino acids. Germline V lookup: CDR1 KGHSH, CDR2 LQKENI. The CDR3 spells CASSRRDRPQETQYF. The CDR3 DNA is TGTGCCAGCTCACGTCGAGACAGGCCCCAAGAGACCCAGTACTTC.

CDR3: CASSQEDRGNQPQHF. CDR3 coding DNA: TGCGCCAGCAGCCAAGAGGACAGAGGCAATCAGCCCCAGCATTTT. This chain links TRBV4-1 with TRBJ1-5, with a possible D match to TRBD1 (6 bases). The germline V gene has CDR1 MGHRA and CDR2 YSYEKL. V was trimmed by 0 bases and J by 2 bases, leaving 8 bases between them. The length of the CDR3 is 15 residues.